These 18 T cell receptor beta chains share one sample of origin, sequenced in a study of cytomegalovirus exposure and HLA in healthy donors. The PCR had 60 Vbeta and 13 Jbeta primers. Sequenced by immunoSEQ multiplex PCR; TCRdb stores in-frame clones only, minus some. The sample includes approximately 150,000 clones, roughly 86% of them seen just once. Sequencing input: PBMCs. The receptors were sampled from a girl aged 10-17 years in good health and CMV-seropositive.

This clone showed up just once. CDR3 coding DNA: TGCGCCAGCAGCTTGGGGGGGAGGCAAGTACAATCGAACACTGAAGCTTTCTTT. Translating it yields CASSLGGRQVQSNTEAFF. The chain links TRBV5-1 to TRBJ1-1; possible D gene TRBD1, 5 bases. This CDR3 has 18 amino acids. V lost 0 bases and J lost 1, with 19 bases in between. From germline, CDR1 is SGHRS and CDR2 YFSETQ.

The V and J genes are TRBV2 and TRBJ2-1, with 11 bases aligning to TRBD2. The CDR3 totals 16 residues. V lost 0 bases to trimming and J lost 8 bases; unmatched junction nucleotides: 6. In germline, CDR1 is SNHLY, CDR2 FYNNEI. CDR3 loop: CASSEALAGGPYEQFF. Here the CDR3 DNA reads TGTGCCAGCAGTGAAGCGTTAGCGGGGGGGCCTTATGAGCAGTTCTTC.

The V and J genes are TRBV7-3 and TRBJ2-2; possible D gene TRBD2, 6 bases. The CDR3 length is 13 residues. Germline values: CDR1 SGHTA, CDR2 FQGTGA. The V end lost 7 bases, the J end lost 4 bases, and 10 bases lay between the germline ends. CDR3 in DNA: TGTGCCAGCAAGGAGGGAAGCACCGGGGAGCTGTTTTTT. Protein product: CASKEGSTGELFF. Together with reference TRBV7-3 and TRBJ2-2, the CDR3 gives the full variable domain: GAGVSQTPSNKVTEKGKYVELRCDPISGHTALYWYRQSLGQGPEFLIYFQGTGAADDSGLPNDRFFAVRPEGSVSTLKIQRTERGDSAVYLCASKEGSTGELFFGEGSRLTVL.

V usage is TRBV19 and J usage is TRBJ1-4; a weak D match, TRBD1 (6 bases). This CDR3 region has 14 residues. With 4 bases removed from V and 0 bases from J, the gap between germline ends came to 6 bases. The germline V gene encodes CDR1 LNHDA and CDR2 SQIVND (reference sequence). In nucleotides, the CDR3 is TGTGCCAGTAGTAGGACAGCAACTAATGAAAAACTGTTTTTT. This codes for CASSRTATNEKLFF.

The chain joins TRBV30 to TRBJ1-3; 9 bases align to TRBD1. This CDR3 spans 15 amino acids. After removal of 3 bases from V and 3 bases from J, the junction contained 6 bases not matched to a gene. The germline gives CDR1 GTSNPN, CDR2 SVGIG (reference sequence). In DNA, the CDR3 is TGTGCCTGGAGCTCCGGGACAGGGAGTGGAAACACCATATATTTT. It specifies CAWSSGTGSGNTIYF.

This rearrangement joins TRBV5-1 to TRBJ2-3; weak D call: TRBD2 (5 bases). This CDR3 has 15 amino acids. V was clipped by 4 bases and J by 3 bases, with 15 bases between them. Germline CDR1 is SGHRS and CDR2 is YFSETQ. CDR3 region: CASSSGPSKTDTQYF. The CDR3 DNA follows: TGCGCCAGCAGCAGCGGACCTTCAAAAACAGATACGCAGTATTTT.

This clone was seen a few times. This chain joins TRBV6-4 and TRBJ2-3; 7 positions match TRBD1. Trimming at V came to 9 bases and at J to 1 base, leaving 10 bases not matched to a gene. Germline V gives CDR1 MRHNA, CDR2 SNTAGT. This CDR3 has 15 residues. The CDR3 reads CASANRGEGTDTQYF. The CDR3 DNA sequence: TGTGCCAGTGCTAACAGGGGAGAGGGCACAGATACGCAGTATTTT.

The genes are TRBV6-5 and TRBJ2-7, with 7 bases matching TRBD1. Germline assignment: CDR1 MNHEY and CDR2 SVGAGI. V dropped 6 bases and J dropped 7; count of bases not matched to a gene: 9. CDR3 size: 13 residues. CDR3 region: CASRLTRGLEQYF. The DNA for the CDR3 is TGTGCCAGCAGACTTACGAGGGGGCTTGAGCAGTACTTC.

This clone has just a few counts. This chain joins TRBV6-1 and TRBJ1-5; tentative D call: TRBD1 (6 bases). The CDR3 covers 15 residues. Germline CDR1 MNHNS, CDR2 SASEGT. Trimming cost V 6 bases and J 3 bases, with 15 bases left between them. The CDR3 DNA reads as TGTGCCAGCAGCCCCGCAGGGGCCACCAATCAGCCCCAGCATTTT. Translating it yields CASSPAGATNQPQHF.

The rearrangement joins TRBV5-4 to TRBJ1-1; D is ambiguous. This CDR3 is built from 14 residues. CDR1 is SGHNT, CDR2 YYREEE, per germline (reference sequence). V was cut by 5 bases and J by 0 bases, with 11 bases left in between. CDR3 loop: CASRRGFMNTEAFF. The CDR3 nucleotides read TGTGCCAGCAGACGCGGATTCATGAACACTGAAGCTTTCTTT.

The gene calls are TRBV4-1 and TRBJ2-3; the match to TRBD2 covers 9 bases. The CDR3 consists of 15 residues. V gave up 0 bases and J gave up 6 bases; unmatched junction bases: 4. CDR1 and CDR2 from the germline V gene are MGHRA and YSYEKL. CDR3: CASSQEGLAGDTQYF. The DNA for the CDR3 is TGCGCCAGCAGCCAAGAAGGGCTAGCGGGGGATACGCAGTATTTT.

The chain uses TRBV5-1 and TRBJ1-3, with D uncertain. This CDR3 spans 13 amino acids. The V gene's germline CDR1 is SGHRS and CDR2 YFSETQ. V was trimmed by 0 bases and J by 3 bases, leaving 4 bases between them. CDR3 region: CASSLGGGNTIYF. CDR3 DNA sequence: TGCGCCAGCAGCTTGGGAGGTGGAAACACCATATATTTT.

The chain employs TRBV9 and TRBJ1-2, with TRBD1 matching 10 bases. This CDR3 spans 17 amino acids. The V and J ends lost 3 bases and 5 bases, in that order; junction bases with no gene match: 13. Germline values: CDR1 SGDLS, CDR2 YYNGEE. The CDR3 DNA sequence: TGTGCCAGCAGCGCTTTAGGGGGACAGGGGATAAGTTATGGCTACACCTTC. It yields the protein CASSALGGQGISYGYTF.

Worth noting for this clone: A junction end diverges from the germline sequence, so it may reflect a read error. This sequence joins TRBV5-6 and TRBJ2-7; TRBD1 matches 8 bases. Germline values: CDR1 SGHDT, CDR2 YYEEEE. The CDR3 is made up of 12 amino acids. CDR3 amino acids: CASSLENRGKDF. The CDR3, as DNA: TGTGCCAGCAGCTTGGAGAACAGGGGGAAGGACTTC.

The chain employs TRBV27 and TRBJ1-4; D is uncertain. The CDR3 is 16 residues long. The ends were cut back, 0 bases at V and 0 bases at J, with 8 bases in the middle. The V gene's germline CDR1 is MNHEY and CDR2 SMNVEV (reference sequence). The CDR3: CASSLSGVATNEKLFF. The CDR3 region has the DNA TGTGCCAGCAGTTTATCCGGAGTCGCAACTAATGAAAAACTGTTTTTT.

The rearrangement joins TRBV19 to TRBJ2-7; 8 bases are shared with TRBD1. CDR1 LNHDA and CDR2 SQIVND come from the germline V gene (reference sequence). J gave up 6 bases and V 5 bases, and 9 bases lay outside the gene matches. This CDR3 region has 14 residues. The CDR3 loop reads CASSRQGSWGEQYF. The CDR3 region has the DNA TGTGCCAGTAGTCGACAGGGGTCTTGGGGCGAGCAGTACTTC. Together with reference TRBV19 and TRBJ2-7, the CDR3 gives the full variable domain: DGGITQSPKYLFRKEGQNVTLSCEQNLNHDAMYWYRQDPGQGLRLIYYSQIVNDFQKGDIAEGYSVSREKKESFPLTVTSAQKNPTAFYLCASSRQGSWGEQYFGPGTRLTVT.

This CDR3 is CASSLGRANEKLFF. The CDR3 nucleotides are TGCGCCAGCAGCTTAGGCAGGGCAAATGAAAAACTGTTTTTT. The rearrangement uses TRBV5-1 and TRBJ1-4, with D possibly being TRBD1 (5 bases). The CDR3 length is 14 residues. V was pared by 2 bases and J by 5 bases, with 10 bases between. Germline loops: CDR1 SGHRS, CDR2 YFSETQ.

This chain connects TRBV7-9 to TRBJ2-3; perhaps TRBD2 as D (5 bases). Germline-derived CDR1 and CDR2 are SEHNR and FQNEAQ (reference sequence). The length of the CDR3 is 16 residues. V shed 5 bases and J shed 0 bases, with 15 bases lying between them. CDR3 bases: TGTGCCAGCAGCGCCAGAGGACTCTCAAGCACAGATACGCAGTATTTT. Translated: CASSARGLSSTDTQYF.